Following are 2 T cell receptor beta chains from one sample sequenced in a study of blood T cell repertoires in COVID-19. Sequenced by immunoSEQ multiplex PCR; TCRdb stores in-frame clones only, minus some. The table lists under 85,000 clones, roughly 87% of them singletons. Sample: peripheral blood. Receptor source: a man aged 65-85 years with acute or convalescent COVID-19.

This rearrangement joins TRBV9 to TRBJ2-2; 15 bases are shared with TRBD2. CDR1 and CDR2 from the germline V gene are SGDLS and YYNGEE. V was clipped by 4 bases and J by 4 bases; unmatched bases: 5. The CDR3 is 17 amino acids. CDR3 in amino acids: CASSRTSGRAGTGELFF. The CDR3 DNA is TGTGCCAGCAGCAGGACTAGCGGGAGGGCGGGCACCGGGGAGCTGTTTTTT.

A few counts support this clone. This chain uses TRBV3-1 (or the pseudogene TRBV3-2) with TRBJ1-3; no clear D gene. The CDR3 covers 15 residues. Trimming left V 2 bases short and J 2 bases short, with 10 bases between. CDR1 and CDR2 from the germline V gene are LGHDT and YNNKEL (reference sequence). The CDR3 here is CASSQIQVTGNTIYF. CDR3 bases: TGTGCCAGCAGCCAAATCCAGGTAACTGGAAACACCATATATTTT.